The sequence of this TCR beta chain was determined in a study of blood T cell repertoires in COVID-19. For the study at large: The analysed material was cDNA or gDNA that came from T cells, B-cell-depleted T cells, or PBMCs.

This clone was counted a single time. Those enrolled, adults aged roughly 18 to 95 years, came from fewer than 25 US areas. Donors of Cohort 3 who recovered were those that had two negative PCRs, clearance, or symptom resolution. The CDR3 is 16 residues long. With V trimmed by 2 bases and J by 3 bases, 6 bases remained unmatched. Germline V gene sequence: CDR1 SGHNT, CDR2 YENEEA. In the authors' methods: Reference gene primer amplification in the assay estimated nucleated cell counts. Repertoires were generated with immunoSEQ multiplex PCR, while TCRdb's copy carries only in-frame clones and drops some. That table furnishes V, J and clone size, whereas the DNA furnished D and trimming. Among 150,000 to 200,000 clones listed, approximately 86% were seen once.

The TCR was taken from a man aged 55 to 70 who had recovered from COVID-19. V gene TRBV11-3 combines with J gene TRBJ2-2, with 7 nucleotides matching TRBD1. Sequenced: PBMCs or T cells enriched from blood (not recorded which). The CDR3, as DNA: TGTGCCAGCAGCTTAAGAAGGGGGCTGGACACCGGGGAGCTGTTTTTT. As protein: CASSLRRGLDTGELFF.